This T cell receptor beta chain was recovered during a study of shared clonotypes between healthy human individuals. Germline loops: CDR1 MDHEN, CDR2 SYDVKM. The CDR3 covers 16 residues. After removal of 5 bases from V and 5 bases from J, the junction contained 6 bases not matched to a gene. CD45RA+ naive and CD45RA-negative memory subsets were separated from CD4+ cells. Genomic DNA (from each subset) was split evenly across several immunoSEQ plates. In the authors' methods: ImmunoSEQ supplied junction-only sequences lacking quality scores, so filtering was different. Method: immunoSEQ multiplex PCR; TCRdb's copy keeps in-frame clones and lacks some. The V and J calls and the clone size are those of that table, but D and trimming were determined from the DNA. There are more than 2 million clones in the sample; 85% to 95% occur only once, and roughly 0.13% lies in the top ten.

This chain joins TRBV28 and TRBJ2-2; 12 bases are shared with TRBD2. This TCR was recovered from a man aged 18-30 years in good health. The sequencing sample was made of naive CD4+ T cells sorted from blood. Indicated subset: CD45RA+ positively selected. This CDR3 reads CASSALGLAGTGELFF. CDR3 nucleotides: TGTGCCAGCAGTGCACTCGGACTAGCGGGGACCGGGGAGCTGTTTTTT.